This TCR beta chain was obtained from a study of vaccination and CD4 T cells after COVID-19. Study background: Samples were taken after vaccination, a median of around 67 days after dose two, with a range of 14 to 241.

V lost 5 bases and J 2 bases, leaving 12 bases between the germline ends. CDR3 length equals 14 residues. Germline V gene lookup returns CDR1 SGHTA and CDR2 FQGNSA. As concerns this clonotype: What it binds is unknown.

The study sequenced cultured CD4+ T cell DNA using the Oncomine TCR Beta short-read assay. TCRdb reanalysed the PCR reads using MiXCR and keeps one entry per CDR3 protein. The table shows tens of thousands of distinct CDR3 sequences, with around 48% occurring only once. Treatment reported: roughly 11-day PBMC culture with coronavirus spike peptide pools or control peptides (ViraFEST assay). The receptor was derived from a human donor who had recovered from COVID-19. Source material: CD4+ T cells from blood, cultured in vitro. The rearrangement links TRBV7-2 to TRBJ1-2, with a possible D match to TRBD1 (5 bases). CDR3: CASSLTPGNYGYTF. CDR3 DNA sequence: TGTGCCAGCAGCCTGACGCCAGGGAACTATGGCTACACCTTC.